The rows below give T cell receptor beta chains drawn from one sample of a study of molecular identifiers for immune sequencing clone quantification. TCRdb recomputed calls from the PCR reads with MiXCR, one row per CDR3 protein. The sample yields some 680,000 distinct CDR3 sequences, over 25% seen once. The specimen sequenced was naive CD8+ T cells from blood, with Jurkat cell RNA spiked in. The source is a human donor in good health. Some libraries in this study had Jurkat cell RNA spiked in. Each CDR3 is given with its conserved first and last residue. The D gene is left open where the match is weak. Clone size appears in some rows only: once, few, many, or a class for an expanded clone.

d_call,clone_size,j_call,v_call,cdr3_aa,cdr3_nt
NA,many,TRBJ2-3,TRBV4-1,CASRPEGGFSTDTQYF,TGCGCCAGCAGACCCGAGGGGGGCTTCAGCACAGATACGCAGTATTTT
TRBD1,NA,TRBJ1-1,TRBV6-2/TRBV6-3,CASSDGPGQKASEALF,TGTGCCAGCAGTGACGGACCGGGACAGAAGGCCTCTGAAGCTCTCTTT
NA,NA,TRBJ1-6,TRBV19,CASSTGGRSYNSPLHF,TGTGCCAGTAGTACGGGGGGACGCTCCTATAATTCACCCCTCCACTTT
NA,NA,TRBJ2-3,TRBV12-3/TRBV12-4,CASSLGTVSSSTDTQYF,TGTGCCAGCAGTTTGGGGACCGTTTCCTCTAGCACAGATACGCAGTATTTT
NA,many,TRBJ1-2,TRBV5-5,CASSSYRANYGYTF,TGTGCCAGCAGCAGCTACAGGGCTAACTATGGCTACACCTTC
NA,NA,TRBJ1-2,TRBV16,CASSQLGYGYTF,TGTGCCAGCAGCCAATTGGGCTATGGCTACACCTTC
NA,NA,TRBJ1-2,TRBV12-3/TRBV12-4,CASSLRRPVGYGYTF,TGTGCCAGCAGTTTAAGACGCCCCGTGGGCTATGGCTACACCTTC
NA,few,TRBJ2-2,TRBV3-2,CASSQDYVGGTGELFF,TGTGCCAGCAGCCAAGATTATGTGGGGGGCACCGGGGAGCTGTTTTTT
NA,few,TRBJ2-1,TRBV14,CASSQPDGYNEQFF,TGTGCCAGCAGCCAACCGGACGGATACAATGAGCAGTTCTTC
TRBD1,NA,TRBJ1-5,TRBV5-5,CASSLEAGQGATYSNQPQHF,TGTGCCAGCAGCTTGGAAGCAGGACAGGGGGCTACCTATAGCAATCAGCCCCAGCATTTT
TRBD2,few,TRBJ2-7,TRBV4-3,CASSQSRGYSYEQYF,TGCGCCAGCAGCCAATCGCGGGGGTATTCCTACGAGCAGTACTTC
TRBD2,few,TRBJ2-3,TRBV10-1,CASSGDLAGGSTDTQYF,TGCGCCAGCAGTGGTGACTTGGCGGGGGGGAGCACAGATACGCAGTATTTT
NA,many,TRBJ2-5,TRBV11-2,CASSLGDLQYF,TGTGCCAGCAGCTTAGGGGACCTCCAGTACTTC
NA,NA,TRBJ2-7,TRBV9,CASSPSASATYERYF,TGTGCCAGCAGCCCCTCGGCCTCGGCAACCTACGAGCGGTACTTC
TRBD1,few,TRBJ2-7,TRBV30,CAWSFGTGAYEQYF,TGTGCCTGGAGCTTCGGGACAGGAGCCTACGAGCAGTACTTC
NA,few,TRBJ2-6,TRBV21-1,CASSKEVGQGHSSGANVLTF,TGTGCCAGCAGCAAAGAGGTGGGACAGGGGCACAGCTCTGGGGCCAACGTCCTGACTTTC
NA,few,TRBJ2-2,TRBV7-2,CASSFETSGGGGGELFF,TGTGCCAGCAGCTTCGAAACTAGCGGAGGGGGCGGCGGGGAGCTGTTTTTT
TRBD2,NA,TRBJ2-5,TRBV9,CASSPQGLGRETQYF,TGTGCCAGCAGCCCACAAGGACTAGGACGGGAGACCCAGTACTTC
NA,many,TRBJ2-3,TRBV30,CAYGPLTDTQYF,TGTGCCTACGGACCGCTCACAGATACGCAGTATTTT